This T cell receptor (beta chain) was documented in a study of cytomegalovirus exposure and HLA in healthy donors. Overall study: In a previous analysis, some 110 million unique TCR beta sequences were found from roughly 200 million T cells. Study conclusions and caveats: Later, an analysis found that common viral pathogens appeared to be linked with several of the most significant clusters. TCR beta V- and J-gene trimming, according to a later analysis, was linked to a missense DCLRE1C variant.

All the people who gave samples were healthy bone marrow donors. Vbeta (60) and Jbeta (13) primers were used in the PCR. The protocol was immunoSEQ multiplex PCR, while the TCRdb copy is restricted to in-frame clones and leaves out a portion. The top ten hold more than 5% of the sample, which has 99,000 or so clones, over 9.5% seen once. This clone was counted between two and nine times. Antigen specificity is unknown. V lost 3 bases to trimming and J lost 6 bases, with 12 bases between them. This CDR3 is 13 amino acids long. Germline lookup yields CDR1 GTSNPN and CDR2 SVGIG (reference sequence). This sequence joins TRBV30 and TRBJ1-5; perhaps TRBD1 as D (6 bases). The sample taken for sequencing was PBMCs. This TCR came from a man aged 35-49 years in good health and CMV-seropositive. In DNA form, the CDR3 reads TGTGCCTGGAGCGCCAGGGGATTTCAGCCCCAGCATTTT. Amino acid sequence: CAWSARGFQPQHF.